This T cell receptor (beta chain) is from a study of chemoradiotherapy in HPV16-positive cancers. Germline V gives CDR1 SNHLY, CDR2 FYNNEI. CDR3 size: 15 residues. V lost 6 bases and J lost 0; bases outside the gene matches: 8. Remarks on this clone: Antigen unknown.

The data were produced by immunoSEQ multiplex PCR, yet TCRdb's version contains in-frame clones alone and is incomplete. Counted here are about a thousand clones, over 75% occurring once; the ten biggest clones make up 3%. Notes on the study in general: The functional HPV-specific definition rests on just a couple of HPV16-positive patients. For HPV16-positive patients, expanding HPV-responsive T cells associated with longer recurrence-free survival. Non-HPV-specific T cells did not expand in tumors during treatment, whereas candidate HPV-specific clones and E7-related motifs did.

The clonotype was recovered from a human donor with HPV-associated anogenital cancer. Sequencing was performed on tumor tissue, taken from a patient who underwent chemoradiotherapy. V and J are TRBV2 and TRBJ2-7, with 7 bases fitting TRBD2. CDR3 in DNA: TGTGCCAGCAGCACAATGACTAGCCGCTCCTACGAGCAGTACTTC. This encodes CASSTMTSRSYEQYF.